This record looks at one TCR beta chain sequence and its context. Looked up from germline, CDR1 is MDHEN and CDR2 is SYDVKM. The CDR3 is 15 residues long. V shed 8 bases and J 4 bases; nucleotides not matched to a gene: 11. This entry comes from a study of blood T cell repertoires in COVID-19. Study information: Italy, Spain and the United States were the sources of the convalescent and acute COVID-19 samples. T cells, B-cell-depleted T cells, or PBMCs provided the cDNA or gDNA that served as material.

Participants' reported clinical history set cohort assignment. Only in-frame clones appear in the TCRdb table, and some are missing; sequencing was by immunoSEQ multiplex PCR. The table lists a few hundred thousand clones, more than 70% of them singletons. This receptor was obtained from a man aged 25-40 years with acute COVID-19. The specimen sequenced was PBMCs or T cells enriched from blood (not recorded which). The V and J genes are TRBV28 and TRBJ2-5; 9 bases align to TRBD2. The DNA of the CDR3 is TGTGCCAGCGCGAGTCGGCGGGGGGGCCGAGAGACCCAGTACTTC. This gives the protein CASASRRGGRETQYF.